This T cell receptor (beta chain) was sequenced in a study of cytomegalovirus exposure and HLA in healthy donors. Overall study findings and caveats: High specificity and sensitivity for cytomegalovirus status were reported for the classifier. TCR beta chains numbering roughly 150 were designated cytomegalovirus-associated.

The sample holds a few counts of this clone. The antigen is not known. Clones were sequenced by immunoSEQ multiplex PCR, and TCRdb holds only the in-frame ones, with some missing. Here the sample spans approximately 190,000 clones, about four fifths being singletons. This TCR derives from a man aged 18-30 years in good health and CMV-seropositive. Material: PBMCs.

The CDR3 spells CASSLGGTGRTEQFF. The CDR3 coding sequence is TGTGCCAGCAGCTTAGGAGGCACGGGTAGGACAGAGCAGTTCTTC. The V gene is TRBV7-2, the J gene TRBJ2-1; maybe TRBD1 (5 bases). CDR1 and CDR2 (germline): SGHTA, FQGNSA. Trimming took 1 base from V and 10 from J, leaving 17 bases between them. The CDR3 covers 15 residues.